Reported below is one T cell receptor beta chain. Antigen: not known. This entry comes from a study of vaccination effects on CD4 cells after COVID-19. V lost 4 bases, J lost 1 base, and 10 bases lay in between. The CDR3 extends over 14 amino acids. From germline, CDR1 is SGHDN and CDR2 FVKESK. Generated by immunoSEQ multiplex PCR, the TCRdb table keeps only in-frame clones and is missing some. This sample yields 50,000 to 70,000 clones, of which 70% to 80% are seen a single time; more than 2% belongs to the top ten. Upon completion of 10 to 11 days in culture, CD4+ T cells were isolated. Each participant was administered two doses of either the BNT162b2 or the mRNA-1273 vaccine. All vaccine recipients tested negative for nucleocapsid antibodies and had never contracted SARS-CoV-2 infection.

J is TRBJ1-1 and V is TRBV14, with D unresolved. The sequences come from CD4+ T cells from PBMCs cultured without peptide, collected after COVID-19 vaccination. The TCR originated in a human donor who received a COVID-19 vaccine. The CDR3: CASSLGQRNTEAFF. The CDR3 DNA follows: TGTGCCAGCAGCCTTGGGCAGCGGAACACTGAAGCTTTCTTT.